Below are 14 T cell receptor beta chains sequenced from a single sample in a study of OX40 agonist ivuxolimab in advanced cancers. Libraries were prepared through the immunoSEQ multiplex PCR assay. In its TCRdb copy, this immuneACCESS table keeps in-frame sequences only and misses some clones. Where compared with another copy, unresolved V genes explain less than half of these, and the others have no known cause. Across this sample there are under 15,000 clones, with roughly 69% seen only once. The ten largest clones represent 30% to 45% of the sample. Specimen: CD4+ or CD8+ T cells sorted from blood, collected in a trial of the OX40 agonist ivuxolimab. These receptors all stem from an adult with an advanced solid tumor such as melanoma, head and neck, liver or kidney cancer.

This chain connects TRBV15 to TRBJ1-5, with 9 bases fitting TRBD1. The V gene's germline CDR1 is LNHNV and CDR2 YYDKDF (reference sequence). J was trimmed by 4 bases and V by 5 bases; bases with no gene match: 3. This CDR3 has 14 residues. The CDR3 loop reads CATSGGQGNQPQHF. The CDR3 DNA reads TGTGCCACCAGCGGAGGACAGGGGAATCAGCCCCAGCATTTT.

This chain joins TRBV5-1 and TRBJ2-5; 11 bases agree with TRBD2. The DNA end favors TRBJ2-7, so the J call may be wrong. Per the germline V gene, CDR1 is SGHRS and CDR2 is YFSETQ. This CDR3 region has 17 residues. The DNA of the CDR3 is TGCGCCAGCAGCCAGCCGGGACTAGCGGCCTATTCCTACGAGCAGTACTTC. Amino acids: CASSQPGLAAYSYEQYF.

This rearrangement joins TRBV11-3 to TRBJ2-3; TRBD2 aligns across 11 bases. Germline V gene lookup returns CDR1 SGHNT and CDR2 YENEEA. The CDR3 extends over 17 amino acids. V shed 5 bases, J shed 1 base, and the junction held 8 bases outside the gene matches. CDR3 nucleotide sequence: TGTGCCAGCAGCCACCCCAAACTAGCGGGAGGCACAGATACGCAGTATTTT. This encodes CASSHPKLAGGTDTQYF.

The rearrangement joins TRBV28 to TRBJ2-7, with 9 bases lining up with TRBD1. This CDR3 region has 14 residues. Trimming at V came to 4 bases and at J to 2 bases, leaving 3 bases not matched to a gene. In germline, CDR1 is MDHEN, CDR2 SYDVKM. CDR3 sequence (DNA): TGTGCCAGCAGTTACAGGGGGCGCCCCTACGAGCAGTACTTC. It codes for CASSYRGRPYEQYF. The whole variable domain, filled in from reference TRBV28 and TRBJ2-7, reads DVKVTQSSRYLVKRTGEKVFLECVQDMDHENMFWYRQDPGLGLRLIYFSYDVKMKEKGDIPEGYSVSREKKERFSLILESASTNQTSMYLCASSYRGRPYEQYFGPGTRLTVT.

The V gene is TRBV5-1, the J gene TRBJ2-3, with 7 bases that match TRBD1. Losses at the gene ends were 3 bases for V and 2 bases for J; bases not matched to a gene: 3. This CDR3 spans 14 amino acids. CDR1 is SGHRS and CDR2 is YFSETQ in the germline V gene. The CDR3: CASSSDRPTDTQYF. CDR3 bases: TGCGCCAGCAGCTCGGACAGGCCCACAGATACGCAGTATTTT.

V is TRBV7-6 and J is TRBJ2-7, with D possibly called TRBD1 or TRBD2 (5 bases each). Germline V CDR1 and CDR2: SGHVS, FNYEAQ. The CDR3 consists of 14 residues. V was cut by 1 base and J by 6 bases, with 13 bases left in between. The CDR3: CASSLEGASSEQYF. CDR3 DNA sequence: TGTGCCAGCAGCTTAGAAGGGGCTAGCTCCGAGCAGTACTTC.

The chain combines TRBV4-2 with TRBJ2-1; no definite D call. Trimming removed 3 bases at V and 8 bases at J, with 11 bases between. The CDR3 extends over 13 amino acids. Germline CDR1 and CDR2: LGHNA and YNFKEQ. The CDR3 loop reads CASSQTVTYEQFF. The DNA of the CDR3 is TGTGCCAGCAGCCAGACGGTCACGTATGAGCAGTTCTTC.

This clone was seen only once. The V and J genes are TRBV9 and TRBJ2-1; D is possibly TRBD2 (6 bases). The ends were cut back, 0 bases at V and 3 bases at J, with 13 bases in the middle. From germline, CDR1 is SGDLS and CDR2 YYNGEE. This CDR3 has 16 residues. CDR3 sequence reads: CASSVEVEGLYNEQFF. Written as DNA, the CDR3 is TGTGCCAGCAGCGTAGAAGTGGAGGGGCTCTACAATGAGCAGTTCTTC. Combining the CDR3 with reference TRBV9 and TRBJ2-1 gives the whole variable domain DSGVTQTPKHLITATGQRVTLRCSPRSGDLSVYWYQQSLDQGLQFLIQYYNGEERAKGNILERFSAQQFPDLHSELNLSSLELGDSALYFCASSVEVEGLYNEQFFGPGTRLTVL.

The chain is built from TRBV5-5 and TRBJ2-7, with TRBD1 matching over 11 bases. Trimming at V came to 4 bases and at J to 0 bases, leaving 3 bases not matched to a gene. CDR3 length: 15 amino acids. Germline V lookup: CDR1 SGHKS, CDR2 YYEKEE (reference sequence). The CDR3 here is CASSQGTGGSYEQYF. CDR3 nucleotides: TGTGCCAGCAGCCAAGGGACAGGGGGCTCCTACGAGCAGTACTTC.

The gene calls are TRBV5-6 and TRBJ2-7, with 7 positions matching TRBD1. CDR1 and CDR2 (germline): SGHDT, YYEEEE. This CDR3 is 13 amino acids long. The J segment lost 6 bases and the V segment lost 1 base, leaving 4 bases of the junction unmatched. The CDR3: CASSLYRGGEQYF. The CDR3 bases are TGTGCCAGCAGCTTGTACAGGGGCGGCGAGCAGTACTTC.

The chain recombines TRBV6-5 with TRBJ2-2, with unresolved D. Germline V gives CDR1 MNHEY, CDR2 SVGAGI. The CDR3 sequence is 13 residues long. Trimming removed 5 bases from V and 7 bases from J, with 11 bases in between. This chain's CDR3 is CASSDIDGGELFF. The CDR3 nucleotides read TGTGCCAGCAGTGACATAGATGGCGGGGAGCTGTTTTTT.

This rearrangement joins TRBV5-6 to TRBJ2-1, with 11 positions matching TRBD2. This CDR3 comprises 16 residues. Germline loops: CDR1 SGHDT, CDR2 YYEEEE. With V trimmed by 1 base and J by 3 bases, 3 bases remained unmatched. CDR3 nucleotide sequence: TGTGCCAGCAGCTTGCGGGGACTAGCGGTCTACAATGAGCAGTTCTTC. Translation gives CASSLRGLAVYNEQFF.

V is TRBV28 and J is TRBJ2-7, with D perhaps TRBD2 (6 bases). Trimming took 3 bases from V and 1 from J, leaving 13 bases between them. There are 15 residues in the CDR3. Per the germline V gene, CDR1 is MDHEN and CDR2 is SYDVKM. The CDR3 nucleotides are TGTGCCAGCAGTTTCGGGCTAGCGTTTTCCTACGAGCAGTACTTC. Its translation: CASSFGLAFSYEQYF.

Remarks on this clone: One end of the junction does not line up with germline, which may come from a read error. This chain uses TRBV27 with TRBJ1-4; D is unclear. CDR3 size: 11 residues. The germline V gene has CDR1 MNHEY and CDR2 SMNVEV (reference sequence). The CDR3 sequence is CASTRKGKTVF. The CDR3 DNA reads as TGTGCCAGCACTCGGAAGGGAAAAACTGTTTTT.